The 3 T cell receptor beta chains below were found in one sample sequenced in a study of shared clonotypes between healthy human individuals (dated by TCRdb to 2020 to 2021). The method was the immunoSEQ multiplex PCR assay. The clones in this table, taken by TCRdb from immuneACCESS, are in-frame only. Not every clone is retained; where verified, under half of the shortfall comes from an unresolved V gene, and the cause of the rest is unknown. The sample profile shows more than 2,000,000 clones; 93% of them were found once. The top ten hold 0.3% to 0.4% of the sample. The sample comprised naive CD4+ T cells from PBMCs. Sample cell subset or site, as interpreted from the label and publication: CD45RA+ positively selected. The receptor source for this set is a man aged 18 to 30 in good health. Some clones in this sample may be carry-over from other donors' samples.

The chain links TRBV5-3 to TRBJ1-1; unclear D gene. TRBV5-3 is an open reading frame, and its role is uncertain. CDR3 length: 14 residues. With 1 base removed from V and 1 base from J, the gap between germline ends came to 8 bases. The CDR3 DNA is TGTGCCAGAAGCTTGCGTCGGTCGAACACTGAAGCTTTCTTT. Encoded protein: CARSLRRSNTEAFF.

This chain connects TRBV30 to TRBJ2-1; D gene unclear. CDR1 is GTSNPN, CDR2 SVGIG, per germline (reference sequence). The CDR3 length is 15 residues. Trimming cost V 1 base and J 1 base, with 11 bases left between them. This CDR3 is CAWSAQSQSYNEQFF. The CDR3 DNA sequence: TGTGCCTGGAGTGCACAGAGTCAATCCTACAATGAGCAGTTCTTC.

This clone has just one count. The chain recombines TRBV28 with TRBJ2-7, with D perhaps TRBD1 (7 bases). The germline V gene has CDR1 MDHEN and CDR2 SYDVKM. This CDR3 has 14 residues. V lost 9 bases and J 5 bases, leaving 20 bases between the germline ends. Written as DNA, the CDR3 is TGTGCCAGTCATACAGGGGAGGCCTTGAACGAGCAGTACTTC. Translation: CASHTGEALNEQYF.